This T cell receptor (beta chain) is drawn from a study of blood T cell repertoires in COVID-19. Study-level information: Samples taken during acute and convalescent COVID-19 were collected in the United States, Italy and Spain. T cells, B-cell-depleted T cells, or PBMCs supplied cDNA or gDNA.

In the authors' methods: By means of reference gene primer amplification, nucleated cell counts were estimated. Using immunoSEQ multiplex PCR, the repertoire was profiled, and TCRdb retains in-frame clones only, with some absent. The DNA gave D and trimming, while V, J and clone size come from that table. Seen here are some 210,000 clones, 89% observed once, and the top ten hold under 5.5%. Germline values: CDR1 ENHRY, CDR2 SYGVKD. CDR3 size: 16 residues. Trimming took 4 bases from V and 3 from J; bases not matched to a gene: 11. The source is a woman between 35 and 50 years old with acute or convalescent COVID-19. Sequencing was performed on peripheral blood. The chain employs TRBV10-3 and TRBJ1-2; 7 bases line up with TRBD1. This CDR3 reads CAISVGQGGSDYGYTF. The CDR3 nucleotides read TGTGCCATCAGTGTAGGGCAGGGGGGAAGCGACTATGGCTACACCTTC.